Following are 5 T cell receptor beta chains from one sample sequenced in a study of T-cell memory formation after mild COVID-19 (dated by TCRdb to the early 2020s). Library creation used 5' RACE. Sequencing used an Illumina NovaSeq 6000. The public reads were run again by TCRdb, first through fastp at Q25 and then through MiXCR, and only productive beta chains were kept. For every CDR3 protein sequence, its rows merge into one entry that carries the most common genes and DNA. In this sample the table shows just under 350,000 distinct CDR3 sequences, approximately 13% of which occur a single time. Clones ranked in the top ten supply about 22% of the sample. The sample was PBMCs or a T cell subset sorted from them (not recorded which). The receptor set was obtained from a young man who had mild COVID-19 (a few samples of this study predate the infection). The sample titles of this study are shuffled in the database, so cell type and time point are left out; the donor was told from shared clones.

At least ten counts were recorded for this clonotype. The chain joins TRBV5-6 to TRBJ2-3, with D tentatively TRBD1 or TRBD2 (5 bases each). This CDR3 contains 13 residues. The germline V gene has CDR1 SGHDT and CDR2 YYEEEE. V lost 7 bases to trimming and J lost 6 bases, with 15 bases between them. The CDR3 loop reads CASGTPGGDTQYF. The DNA for the CDR3 is TGTGCCAGCGGGACCCCGGGTGGGGATACGCAGTATTTT.

The J gene is TRBJ2-7, the V gene TRBV7-2, with unresolved D. The CDR3 spans 13 residues. Germline CDR1 SGHTA, CDR2 FQGNSA. Between the trimmed V and J ends, which lost 4 bases and 5 bases, there was a span of 12 bases. CDR3 amino acids: CASSSPVIDEQYF. CDR3 bases: TGTGCCAGCAGCTCCCCAGTCATCGACGAGCAGTACTTC.

This clonotype was counted a few times. The rearrangement uses TRBV7-6 and TRBJ2-3, with TRBD2 matching 10 bases. Trimming took 1 base from V and 7 from J; bases not matched to a gene: 5. Per the germline V gene, CDR1 is SGHVS and CDR2 is FNYEAQ. CDR3 length: 15 residues. The CDR3 sequence: CASSLVSGGANTQYF. For the CDR3, the DNA is TGTGCCAGCAGCTTAGTGAGCGGGGGGGCCAATACGCAGTATTTT.

The chain carries TRBV6-2 or TRBV6-3 and TRBJ2-1; tentative D call: TRBD1 (6 bases). The CDR3 spans 16 residues. With 2 bases removed from V and 4 bases from J, the gap between germline ends came to 15 bases. Germline-derived CDR1 and CDR2 are MNHEY and SVGEGT. The CDR3 bases are TGTGCCAGCAGTTACCCCGCCCGGACAGTATACAATGAGCAGTTCTTC. Residues: CASSYPARTVYNEQFF.

The J gene is TRBJ1-4, the V gene TRBV6-5; 8 bases are shared with TRBD1. J was trimmed by 2 bases and V by 5 bases; bases with no gene match: 7. The germline V gene encodes CDR1 MNHEY and CDR2 SVGAGI. This CDR3 contains 16 residues. The CDR3 spells CASSRQGWNTNEKLFF. CDR3 nucleotide sequence: TGTGCCAGCAGTAGACAGGGGTGGAACACTAATGAAAAACTGTTTTTT.